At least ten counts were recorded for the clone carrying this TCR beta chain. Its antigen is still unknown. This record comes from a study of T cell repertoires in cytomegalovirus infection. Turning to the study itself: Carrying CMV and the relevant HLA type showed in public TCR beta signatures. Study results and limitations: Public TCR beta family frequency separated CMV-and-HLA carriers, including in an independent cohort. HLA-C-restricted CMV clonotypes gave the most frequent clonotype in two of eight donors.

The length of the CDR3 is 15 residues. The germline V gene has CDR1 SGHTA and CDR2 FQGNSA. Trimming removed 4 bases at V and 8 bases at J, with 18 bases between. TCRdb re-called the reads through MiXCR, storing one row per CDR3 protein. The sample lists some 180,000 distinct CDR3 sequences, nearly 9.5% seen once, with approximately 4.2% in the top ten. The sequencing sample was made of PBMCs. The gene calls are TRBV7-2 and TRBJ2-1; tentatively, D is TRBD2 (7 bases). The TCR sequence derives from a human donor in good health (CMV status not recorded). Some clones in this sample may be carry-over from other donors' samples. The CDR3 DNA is TGTGCCAGCAGCTCCAGCACAGGGACTATGTATGAGCAGTTCTTC. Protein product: CASSSSTGTMYEQFF.